These T cell receptor beta chains were read from a single sample in a study of T cells in Graves' hyperthyroidism and ophthalmopathy. TCRdb fed the multiplex PCR reads into MiXCR, producing one record per CDR3 protein. The sample lists 96,000 or so distinct CDR3 sequences, about half seen once, with around 29% in the top ten. The sequenced material came from blood. All receptors derive from a woman aged 40 to 49 with Graves' hyperthyroidism. Both conserved end residues are part of each CDR3. D genes are given only for firm matches. Size is stated for part of the rows, as once, few or many counts, or as a class when the clone is expanded.

few,TRBV9,TRBD1,TRBJ1-3,CASQGAGNTIYF,TGTGCCAGCCAGGGGGCGGGAAACACCATATATTTT
.,TRBV7-9,.,TRBJ1-4,CASSICDLAGGEKLFF,TGTGCCAGCAGCATTTGCGACCTAGCGGGAGGTGAAAAACTGTTTTTT
.,TRBV29-1,TRBD1,TRBJ1-2,CSVTGTRGYTF,TGCAGCGTGACAGGGACCAGAGGCTACACCTTC
.,TRBV6-1,.,TRBJ2-3,CASSEARAVSTDTQYF,TGTGCCAGCAGTGAAGCGAGAGCGGTTAGCACAGATACGCAGTATTTT
few,TRBV7-3,.,TRBJ1-4,CASSQDPQLTYNEKLFF,TGTGCCAGCAGCCAAGATCCACAGCTTACTTATAATGAAAAACTGTTTTTT
.,TRBV14,TRBD1,TRBJ2-1,CASSQVSGGYEQFF,TGTGCCAGCAGCCAAGTCTCAGGGGGCTATGAGCAGTTCTTC
.,TRBV7-2,TRBD1,TRBJ1-5,CASSLRMGQGPAQPQHF,TGTGCCAGCAGCTTACGTATGGGACAGGGGCCGGCTCAGCCCCAGCATTTT
many,TRBV9,.,TRBJ1-3,CASSVGGVPVDTIYF,TGTGCCAGCAGCGTAGGAGGGGTACCCGTGGACACCATATATTTT
.,TRBV9,TRBD1,TRBJ1-4,CASSQTGRHEKLLF,TGTGCCAGCAGCCAGACAGGGCGGCATGAGAAACTGCTTTTT
many,TRBV20-1,.,TRBJ1-1,CSARATLWDTEAFF,TGCAGTGCTAGAGCGACCCTTTGGGACACTGAAGCTTTCTTT
.,TRBV7-2,.,TRBJ2-5,CASSLVLGWETQYF,TGTGCCAGCAGCTTAGTTCTGGGGTGGGAGACCCAGTACTTC
medium-sized,TRBV7-8,TRBD2,TRBJ2-5,CASSLVVSGGETQYF,TGTGCCAGCAGCTTAGTCGTGTCGGGAGGAGAGACCCAGTACTTC
many,TRBV4-3,.,TRBJ1-3,CASSQGTASGNTIYF,TGCGCCAGCAGCCAAGGGACAGCCTCTGGAAACACCATATATTTT
many,TRBV15,.,TRBJ1-1,CATSRPRFAEAFF,TGTGCCACCAGCAGACCTAGATTTGCTGAAGCTTTCTTT
many,TRBV20-1,TRBD1,TRBJ1-5,CSASPSGTGDTLNQPQHF,TGCAGTGCTTCGCCCTCCGGGACAGGGGACACTCTCAATCAGCCCCAGCATTTT
.,TRBV25-1,.,TRBJ1-2,CASLGRTVDGYAF,TGTGCCAGCTTAGGTAGGACAGTGGATGGCTACGCCTTC
many,TRBV7-8,TRBD2,TRBJ2-7,CASSLTPEREGPDEQYF,TGTGCCAGCAGCTTAACCCCAGAGCGGGAGGGCCCAGACGAGCAGTACTTC
.,TRBV7-9,.,TRBJ1-2,CASKGGRSYGYTF,TGTGCCAGCAAAGGAGGGAGGAGCTATGGCTACACCTTC
.,TRBV24-1,.,TRBJ2-6,CATNWRPTSSGANVLTF,TGTGCCACCAACTGGAGGCCGACGAGCTCTGGGGCCAACGTCCTGACTTTC
few,TRBV7-2,.,TRBJ1-5,CASSADDPGQNQPQHF,TGTGCCAGCAGTGCTGATGATCCGGGACAAAATCAGCCCCAGCATTTT
many,TRBV6-6,TRBD1,TRBJ1-2,CASLPDRGYGYTF,TGTGCCAGCTTGCCCGACAGGGGCTATGGCTACACCTTC
.,TRBV12-3/TRBV12-4,TRBD2,TRBJ2-7,CASSPRLGLAGEPPYEQYF,TGTGCCAGCAGTCCGCGACTTGGACTAGCGGGAGAGCCCCCCTACGAGCAGTACTTC
.,TRBV10-3,TRBD1,TRBJ2-7,CASRQGEQYF,TGTGCCAGTAGACAGGGCGAGCAGTACTTC
few,TRBV2,TRBD2,TRBJ2-5,CASSELAGGGRETQYF,TGTGCCAGCAGTGAACTAGCGGGAGGCGGGAGAGAGACCCAGTACTTC
.,TRBV4-1,TRBD2,TRBJ2-3,CASSATSGRSDTQYF,TGCGCCAGCAGCGCCACTAGCGGTAGATCGGATACGCAGTATTTT